This TCR beta chain comes out of a study of T cells after yellow fever vaccination. Germline lookup yields CDR1 SEHNR and CDR2 FQNEAQ (reference sequence). V lost 4 bases to trimming and J lost 3 bases, with 9 bases between them. The CDR3 has 13 amino acids. This clonotype was detected ten times or more. Via MiXCR, TCRdb re-called the 5' RACE reads, giving one row per CDR3 protein. The table has approximately 450,000 distinct CDR3 sequences, about 19% seen once. The clonotype originates from a man aged 18 to 30 who received the YFV17D yellow fever vaccine. V and J are TRBV7-9 and TRBJ1-2; D uncertain. The specimen was PBMCs, collected before the yellow fever booster vaccination. As DNA, the CDR3 is TGTGCCAGCAGCTCCGCAGGCTACTATGGCTACACCTTC. This translates into CASSSAGYYGYTF. Drawing the rest from reference TRBV7-9 and TRBJ1-2, the complete variable domain is DTGVSQNPRHKITKRGQNVTFRCDPISEHNRLYWYRQTLGQGPEFLTYFQNEAQLEKSRLLSDRFSAERPKGSFSTLEIQRTEQGDSAMYLCASSSAGYYGYTFGSGTRLTVV.